This record concerns one T cell receptor beta chain sequence. Its target is not known. Stated time point: week 35, safety follow-up. In the vaccine, a single dose held 300 ug of the mutant IDH1 20-mer peptide, along with topical imiquimod. The astrocytomas were IDH1-mutant, ATRX-negative, and WHO grade 3 or 4. Libraries were prepared by immunoSEQ multiplex PCR; TCRdb keeps only in-frame clonotypes and omits some of them. The repertoire consists of roughly 50,000 clones, with 65% to 80% occurring once and the leading ten covering more than 6.5%. The data were obtained in a study of a mutant IDH1 vaccine in newly diagnosed glioma. The wider study: Participants attended visit V12, the safety follow-up, at week 35, and then attended visit V13 at week 47. Study observations and caveats: Pseudoprogression showed no apparent link to changes in top peripheral T cell clonotypes. Overall, about 93% of patients had vaccine-induced immune responses.

Germline assignment: CDR1 MGHRA and CDR2 YSYEKL. V was pared by 8 bases and J by 7 bases, with 4 bases of the junction left unmatched. The CDR3 sequence is 12 residues long. This TCR was recovered from a middle-aged man with glioma. This chain uses TRBV4-1 with TRBJ1-2; 10 bases align to TRBD1. Sequencing used PBMCs, obtained from a glioma patient whose treatment included an IDH1 peptide vaccine. Written as DNA, the CDR3 is TGCGCCAGCCGACAGGGGGCAGGTGGCTACACCTTC. Translating it yields CASRQGAGGYTF.